The clone carrying this TCR beta chain was detected only a few times. These data belong to a study of blood T cell repertoires in COVID-19. Only in-frame clones appear in the TCRdb table, and some are missing; sequencing was by immunoSEQ multiplex PCR. Of 210,000 or so clones detected, less than 85% appear once; the ten largest clones hold roughly 12%. Germline-derived CDR1 and CDR2 are MNHEY and SMNVEV (reference sequence). There are 14 residues in the CDR3. V was pared by 5 bases and J by 6 bases, with 7 bases of the junction left unmatched. What was sequenced was peripheral blood. The genes are TRBV27 and TRBJ1-5; 7 nucleotides match TRBD1. The receptor was isolated from a man in his forties or fifties who had recovered from COVID-19. The CDR3 region has the DNA TGTGCCAGCAGTAGGTCTCAGGGGGTTCAGCCCCAGCATTTT. Residues: CASSRSQGVQPQHF.